The TCR beta chain under discussion was sequenced for a study of spatial heterogeneity in lung cancer. Study as a whole: An average of more than ten raw reads was observed per unique TCR and UMI combination.

CDR1 is SQVTM, CDR2 ANQGSEA, per germline. The CDR3 is 13 residues long. J was trimmed by 6 bases and V by 5 bases; bases with no gene match: 5. A distinct unique molecular identifier was carried by each TCR cDNA molecule. TCRdb analysed the 5' RACE reads with MiXCR anew, one entry per CDR3 protein. The top ten clones hold 25% to 35% of a sample with around 11,000 distinct CDR3 sequences, about 6% of them seen once. Time point described: sample taken at primary tumor resection. No cell sorting; template was whole RNA from tumor, lung tissue or PBMC. In its sample, this clonotype ranks as medium-sized. V usage is TRBV29-1 and J usage is TRBJ2-2; 8 nucleotides match TRBD2. The sequence was obtained from a male donor with early-stage non-small cell lung cancer. This specimen was PBMCs, taken at surgery. CDR3: CSVLTTSAGELFF. The CDR3 DNA reads as TGCAGCGTTCTGACGACTAGCGCCGGGGAGCTGTTTTTT.